One and the same sample provided the 7 T cell receptor beta chains below, sequenced in a study of blood T cells in healthy people across ages. Through a sample-barcoded 5' primer and a J-beta primer mix, a second PCR was run for roughly 6 to 12 cycles. TCRdb fed the 5' RACE reads into MiXCR, producing one record per CDR3 protein. The sample gives 850,000 to 950,000 distinct CDR3 sequences, 25% to 30% of which show up once; 17% is in the top ten. What was sequenced was blood. Receptors were obtained from a woman at least 80 years old in good health.

The table lists this clonotype with a few counts. V and J are TRBV11-3 and TRBJ2-5; TRBD2 is a possible D gene (5 bases). This CDR3 region has 14 residues. The V gene lost 3 bases and the J gene lost 11 bases, with 19 bases spanning the gap. In germline, CDR1 is SGHNT, CDR2 YENEEA. In DNA form, the CDR3 reads TGTGCCAGCAGCTTGAGGGAGTTCTACAATGAGCAGTACTTC. Protein: CASSLREFYNEQYF.

The table lists this clonotype with many counts. The chain uses TRBV20-1 and TRBJ2-1, with 7 bases identical to TRBD2. The length of the CDR3 is 13 residues. J was trimmed by 4 bases and V by 6 bases; bases with no gene match: 6. Germline CDR1 reads DFQATT; CDR2 reads SNEGSKA (reference sequence). The CDR3 sequence is CSAIAGVYNEQFF. The CDR3 nucleotides are TGCAGTGCGATTGCGGGGGTATACAATGAGCAGTTCTTC.

This clonotype was counted ten times or more. The chain is built from TRBV18 and TRBJ2-7; TRBD2 matches 9 bases. CDR1 is KGHSH, CDR2 LQKENI, per germline. The CDR3 covers 19 residues. V dropped 0 bases and J dropped 3; count of bases not matched to a gene: 15. Here the CDR3 DNA reads TGTGCCAGCTCACCACCCCCTACAGCGGGGGGCTCAGACCACTACGAGCAGTACTTC. The encoded protein is CASSPPPTAGGSDHYEQYF. The whole variable domain, remainder taken from reference TRBV18 and TRBJ2-7, is NAGVMQNPRHLVRRRGQEARLRCSPMKGHSHVYWYRQLPEEGLKFMVYLQKENIIDESGMPKERFSAEFPKEGPSILRIQQVVRGDSAAYFCASSPPPTAGGSDHYEQYFGPGTRLTVT.

This chain joins TRBV19 and TRBJ2-7; 9 bases are a match to TRBD1. This CDR3 is 15 amino acids long. The germline gives CDR1 LNHDA, CDR2 SQIVND (reference sequence). Losses at the gene ends were 5 bases for V and 4 bases for J; bases not matched to a gene: 9. The CDR3 spells CASSLRTGDIYEQYF. The CDR3 bases are TGTGCCAGTAGTCTCCGGACAGGGGATATATACGAGCAGTACTTC.

This clonotype was seen a few times. The chain employs TRBV6-5 and TRBJ1-1; D is unresolved. V lost 5 bases to trimming and J lost 2 bases, with 15 bases between them. Germline CDR1 reads MNHEY; CDR2 reads SVGAGI. The CDR3 loop spans 15 amino acids. The CDR3 coding sequence is TGTGCCAGCAGTCCCCAGGTGCCAAGCAACACTGAAGCTTTCTTT. It codes for CASSPQVPSNTEAFF.

This clonotype was counted only a few times. A read error may account for a junction end that differs from germline. The chain links TRBV3-1 to TRBJ1-1, with D possibly being TRBD1 (5 bases). The CDR3 has 14 residues. CDR1 is LGHDT and CDR2 is YNNKEL in the germline V gene (reference sequence). The CDR3 DNA reads as TGTACCAGCAGCCAAGCCCGGGGACGGACTGAAGCTTTCTTT. Amino acids: CTSSQARGRTEAFF.

For this clonotype: It is likely a read error, because the conserved phenylalanine at the end of the CDR3 is missing. This rearrangement joins TRBV12-3 or TRBV12-4 to TRBJ2-3; D not resolved. The CDR3 contains 15 residues. CDR3: CASRPDDLRADAQYS. CDR3 nucleotide sequence: TGTGCCAGCAGACCGGACGATCTGAGAGCAGATGCGCAGTATTCT.